This entry lists 7 T cell receptor beta chains sequenced from one sample in a study of identical twins. TCRdb itself ran the 5' RACE reads through MiXCR, one entry per CDR3 protein. The sample has approximately 300,000 distinct CDR3 sequences; roughly 8.6% are singletons. These data were likewise used in another study, on yellow fever vaccine responses in identical twins.

What was sequenced was CD8+ T cells sorted from blood. The origin of the receptors is a woman younger than 35 in good health.

V usage is TRBV7-8 and J usage is TRBJ1-2, with a tentative D call TRBD1 (6 bases). Per germline, CDR1 SGHVS and CDR2 FQNEAQ. The V end lost 3 bases, the J end lost 6 bases, and 14 bases lay between the germline ends. The CDR3 covers 14 residues. The chain's CDR3 is CASSLGGDSDGYTF. The CDR3 nucleotides are TGTGCCAGCAGCTTGGGGGGCGACAGCGATGGCTACACCTTC.

The V and J genes are TRBV29-1 and TRBJ2-2; D is unclear. CDR1 and CDR2 (germline): SQVTM, ANQGSEA. Trimming removed 2 bases from V and 6 bases from J, with 7 bases in between. The CDR3 is 12 amino acids. The CDR3: CSVEPDAGELFF. The CDR3 DNA reads TGCAGCGTTGAACCGGATGCCGGGGAGCTGTTTTTT.

This clonotype was seen many times. The chain joins TRBV7-9 to TRBJ2-7; TRBD1 agrees at 7 bases. This CDR3 region has 15 residues. CDR1 SEHNR and CDR2 FQNEAQ come from the germline V gene (reference sequence). Trimming took 0 bases from V and 3 from J; bases not matched to a gene: 5. Here the CDR3 reads CASSLATGQLYEQYF. CDR3 DNA sequence: TGTGCCAGCAGCTTAGCGACAGGGCAACTCTACGAGCAGTACTTC.

This clonotype was observed many times. The rearrangement joins TRBV5-1 to TRBJ2-4, with D perhaps matching TRBD2 (7 bases). This CDR3 is 17 amino acids long. With 0 bases removed from V and 0 bases from J, the gap between germline ends came to 13 bases. Germline V gives CDR1 SGHRS, CDR2 YFSETQ. The CDR3, as DNA: TGCGCCAGCAGCTTGGACAGGGAGGGAATAGCCAAAAACATTCAGTACTTC. This translates into CASSLDREGIAKNIQYF.

This clonotype was seen many times. This chain links TRBV7-6 with TRBJ1-1; no clear D gene. The germline gives CDR1 SGHVS, CDR2 FNYEAQ. CDR3 length equals 12 residues. V lost 1 base and J lost 4, with 4 bases in between. The chain's CDR3 is CASSLDLTEAFF. In DNA, the CDR3 is TGTGCCAGCAGCTTAGATCTCACTGAAGCTTTCTTT. The full variable domain, in which reference TRBV7-6 and TRBJ1-1 provide the parts outside the CDR3, is GAGVSQSPRYKVTKRGQDVALRCDPISGHVSLYWYRQALGQGPEFLTYFNYEAQQDKSGLPNDRFSAERPEGSISTLTIQRTEQRDSAMYRCASSLDLTEAFFGQGTRLTVV.

In its sample, this clonotype was seen many times. This chain joins TRBV4-3 and TRBJ2-7, with D unclear. The CDR3 runs 15 residues. Germline V lookup: CDR1 LGHNA, CDR2 YSLEER. Trimming left V 0 bases short and J 0 bases short, with 9 bases between. In DNA, the CDR3 is TGCGCCAGCAGCCAAGAACCCGCTAGCTCCTACGAGCAGTACTTC. Its translation: CASSQEPASSYEQYF.

The gene calls are TRBV7-2 and TRBJ2-1; D is unclear. This CDR3 has 15 amino acids. Germline V gives CDR1 SGHTA, CDR2 FQGNSA. V was trimmed by 1 base and J by 4 bases, leaving 11 bases between them. CDR3 region: CASSLEGPPYNEQFF. The CDR3 DNA reads TGTGCCAGCAGCTTAGAAGGGCCCCCTTACAATGAGCAGTTCTTC.